The clone carrying this T cell receptor beta chain was detected many times. This CDR3 contains 17 residues. V trimming: 9 bases; J trimming: 7 bases; junction bases outside the gene matches: 20. The germline gives CDR1 SGHRS, CDR2 YFSETQ. These data are taken from a study of T-cell reconstitution after alpha-beta-depleted transplantation in children. The authors prepared the TCRbeta library with unique molecular identifiers. TCRdb re-called the PCR reads with MiXCR, one entry per CDR3 protein. The sample has some 220,000 distinct CDR3 sequences, 8.5% to 10% seen once. The specimen comprised PBMCs from the stem cell graft donor, sampled from the stem cell graft. The receptor's source is a human donor who donated a stem cell graft to a child with acute lymphoblastic leukemia. V and J are TRBV5-1 and TRBJ2-1, with 9 bases lining up with TRBD2. The DNA for the CDR3 is TGCGCCATCCTCACCGATACCCCCAGGACTAGCGATAATGAGCAGTTCTTC. Its protein is CAILTDTPRTSDNEQFF.